Below, 22 T cell receptor beta chains from the same sample are listed, as sequenced in a study of blood T cell repertoires in COVID-19. Repertoires were generated with immunoSEQ multiplex PCR, while TCRdb's copy carries only in-frame clones and drops some. The sample includes over 200,000 clones, 80% to 90% seen only once; the top ten take approximately 2.2%. The sequencing input was peripheral blood. The source of these receptors is a woman in her fifties or sixties with acute or convalescent COVID-19.

CDR3 region: CASRRGGALEQYF. In DNA form, the CDR3 reads TGTGCCAGCAGGAGGGGGGGGGCTCTCGAGCAGTACTTC. The chain has TRBV27 and TRBJ2-7, with D possibly matching TRBD2 (7 bases). CDR3 length: 13 residues. The V end was cut by 6 bases, the J end by 6 bases, with 15 bases between. CDR1 MNHEY and CDR2 SMNVEV come from the germline V gene (reference sequence).

V and J are TRBV24-1 and TRBJ1-3; 8 bases are a match to TRBD1. The germline V gene has CDR1 KGHDR and CDR2 SFDVKD. This CDR3 comprises 13 residues. V lost 4 bases to trimming and J lost 9 bases; unmatched junction nucleotides: 4. CDR3 protein: CATSDPTGATIYF. DNA of the CDR3: TGTGCCACCAGTGACCCGACAGGGGCCACCATATATTTT.

The gene calls are TRBV7-2 and TRBJ2-7; 9 bases line up with TRBD2. With V trimmed by 8 bases and J by 2 bases, 7 bases remained unmatched. The germline gives CDR1 SGHTA, CDR2 FQGNSA. CDR3 length: 14 residues. For the CDR3, the DNA is TGTGCCAGCCGGTGGGCTAGCGGGGCCTACGAGCAGTACTTC. This codes for CASRWASGAYEQYF. The complete variable domain, with remaining parts taken from reference TRBV7-2 and TRBJ2-7, reads GAGVSQSPSNKVTEKGKDVELRCDPISGHTALYWYRQSLGQGLEFLIYFQGNSAPDKSGLPSDRFSAERTGGSVSTLTIQRTQQEDSAVYLCASRWASGAYEQYFGPGTRLTVT.

V and J are TRBV4-1 and TRBJ2-7; D may be TRBD1 (6 bases). The V end lost 4 bases, the J end lost 4 bases, and 17 bases lay between the germline ends. CDR1 is MGHRA and CDR2 is YSYEKL in the germline V gene. The CDR3 has 15 amino acids. CDR3 coding DNA: TGCGCCAGCAGCCTCTTATTCGACAGGATGTACGAGCAGTACTTC. Its translation is CASSLLFDRMYEQYF.

The chain carries TRBV27 and TRBJ2-3, with TRBD2 matching 8 bases. This CDR3 comprises 14 residues. Germline V gene lookup returns CDR1 MNHEY and CDR2 SMNVEV (reference sequence). V dropped 7 bases and J dropped 4; count of bases not matched to a gene: 7. The CDR3, as DNA: TGTGCCAGCATGGGACGGGGGGGGTCAGATACGCAGTATTTT. The encoded protein is CASMGRGGSDTQYF.

The rearrangement uses TRBV4-1 and TRBJ2-2; 10 positions match TRBD2. CDR1 is MGHRA, CDR2 YSYEKL, per germline. The junction had 8 bases not matched to a gene; V was cut back by 5 bases and J by 5 bases. CDR3 length: 16 residues. Written as DNA, the CDR3 is TGCGCCAGCAGCGGAAAAGCGGGAGGGATAACCGGGGAGCTGTTTTTT. Protein product: CASSGKAGGITGELFF.

V is TRBV5-6 and J is TRBJ2-3; 9 bases are a match to TRBD2. V trimming: 2 bases; J trimming: 3 bases; junction bases outside the gene matches: 4. The CDR3 spans 15 residues. CDR1 and CDR2 from the germline V gene are SGHDT and YYEEEE. The CDR3 DNA is TGTGCCAGCAGCTTAGCGGGAGGCTATACAGATACGCAGTATTTT. It yields the protein CASSLAGGYTDTQYF.

The V and J genes are TRBV10-3 and TRBJ1-6; possibly TRBD1 for D (6 bases). Trimming cost V 5 bases and J 6 bases, with 14 bases left between them. This CDR3 region has 15 residues. Per germline, CDR1 ENHRY and CDR2 SYGVKD. This CDR3 reads CAISLQGVINSPLHF. The CDR3 nucleotides are TGTGCCATCAGTCTACAGGGAGTGATTAATTCACCCCTCCACTTT.

The rearrangement uses TRBV6-5 and TRBJ1-2; no clear D gene. The CDR3 contains 13 residues. The germline V gene has CDR1 MNHEY and CDR2 SVGAGI. V lost 6 bases and J lost 4, with 12 bases in between. The CDR3 DNA reads as TGTGCCAGCAGCCGTGTCGACTTCTATGGCTACACCTTC. Translation: CASSRVDFYGYTF.

The chain employs TRBV3-1 (or the pseudogene TRBV3-2) and TRBJ2-3; TRBD2 agrees at 14 bases. The CDR3 has 16 amino acids. The V segment lost 5 bases and the J segment 4 bases; nucleotides outside the gene matches: 5. Germline assignment: CDR1 LGHDT and CDR2 YNNKEL (reference sequence). CDR3 coding DNA: TGTGCCAGCAGCGACGTGGGACTAGCGGGAGCAGATACGCAGTATTTT. This codes for CASSDVGLAGADTQYF.

This sequence joins TRBV7-2 and TRBJ2-1; weak D call: TRBD2 (5 bases). V was clipped by 3 bases and J by 0 bases, with 15 bases between them. The CDR3 length is 17 residues. The V gene's germline CDR1 is SGHTA and CDR2 FQGNSA. The DNA of the CDR3 is TGTGCCAGCAGCTTGAGGACTGCCCCGAGCTCCTACAATGAGCAGTTCTTC. Translation gives CASSLRTAPSSYNEQFF.

This chain joins TRBV28 and TRBJ1-5, with 8 positions matching TRBD1. The CDR3 consists of 13 residues. CDR1 and CDR2 from the germline V gene are MDHEN and SYDVKM. The J segment lost 2 bases and the V segment lost 7 bases, leaving 1 base of the junction unmatched. The CDR3 region is CASKQGGNQPQHF. CDR3 nucleotides: TGTGCCAGCAAACAGGGGGGCAATCAGCCCCAGCATTTT.

V and J are TRBV12-3 or TRBV12-4 and TRBJ2-1; no definite D call. The ends were cut back, 5 bases at V and 4 bases at J, with 9 bases in the middle. The CDR3 covers 13 residues. CDR3 in DNA: TGTGCCAGCAGTAGAGAGAGATACAATGAGCAGTTCTTC. Residues: CASSRERYNEQFF.

The chain employs TRBV5-1 and TRBJ1-6; the D is unclear. The CDR3 spans 14 residues. CDR1 SGHRS and CDR2 YFSETQ come from the germline V gene. V gave up 0 bases and J gave up 6 bases, with 7 bases separating them. The DNA for the CDR3 is TGCGCCAGCAGCTTGGCCGCCAGTAATTCACCCCTCCACTTT. Translated: CASSLAASNSPLHF.

The J gene is TRBJ1-4, the V gene TRBV28, with 9 bases aligning to TRBD1. The germline V gene encodes CDR1 MDHEN and CDR2 SYDVKM. The CDR3 extends over 15 amino acids. The J segment lost 5 bases and the V segment lost 5 bases, leaving 6 bases of the junction unmatched. CDR3 DNA sequence: TGTGCCAGCAGTCCCCAGACAGGGGGGAATGAAAAACTGTTTTTT. Amino acids: CASSPQTGGNEKLFF.

This chain joins TRBV6-2 or TRBV6-3 and TRBJ2-7, with 12 bases that match TRBD2. The ends lost 6 bases at V and 3 bases at J; junction bases unmatched: 3. Germline CDR1 reads MNHEY; CDR2 reads SVGEGT. The CDR3 runs 14 residues. The CDR3 protein is CASSGLAGNYEQYF. DNA for the CDR3: TGTGCCAGCAGCGGACTAGCGGGGAACTACGAGCAGTACTTC.

The chain combines TRBV7-8 with TRBJ2-2, with D unresolved. Trimming stripped 2 bases from V and 3 bases from J, with 10 bases between. Germline CDR1 reads SGHVS; CDR2 reads FQNEAQ. The CDR3 contains 15 residues. Here the CDR3 DNA reads TGTGCCAGCAGCTTAAGTTTAGTGGACACCGGGGAGCTGTTTTTT. Protein: CASSLSLVDTGELFF. The full variable domain, rest sourced from reference TRBV7-8 and TRBJ2-2, is GAGVSQSPRYKVAKRGQDVALRCDPISGHVSLFWYQQALGQGPEFLTYFQNEAQLDKSGLPSDRFFAERPEGSVSTLKIQRTQQEDSAVYLCASSLSLVDTGELFFGEGSRLTVL.

The V and J genes are TRBV2 and TRBJ1-6, with D maybe TRBD1 (6 bases). Trimming left V 6 bases short and J 9 bases short, with 18 bases between. In germline, CDR1 is SNHLY, CDR2 FYNNEI. This CDR3 has 15 residues. The CDR3 nucleotides read TGTGCCAGCAGCGCCGGGACACGAATCGGTTCACCCCTCCACTTT. Residues: CASSAGTRIGSPLHF.

The V and J genes are TRBV27 and TRBJ2-7; 9 bases fit TRBD1. The CDR3 contains 14 residues. J gave up 4 bases and V 8 bases, and 9 bases lay outside the gene matches. Germline lookup yields CDR1 MNHEY and CDR2 SMNVEV (reference sequence). CDR3 nucleotides: TGTGCCAGCTCGTTACAGGGGGCAAGATACGAGCAGTACTTC. This gives the protein CASSLQGARYEQYF.

This CDR3 reads CASSLTGLAGVEQYF. The CDR3 bases are TGTGCCAGCAGTTTAACGGGACTAGCGGGAGTCGAGCAGTACTTC. V is TRBV27 and J is TRBJ2-7; 14 bases fit TRBD2. CDR3 length: 15 amino acids. V trimming: 2 bases; J trimming: 6 bases; junction bases outside the gene matches: 3. CDR1 is MNHEY and CDR2 is SMNVEV in the germline V gene (reference sequence).

The CDR3 region has the DNA TGTGCCAGCTCACCAGTGGGACAGGGTCCCGGGGAGCTGTTTTTT. Translated: CASSPVGQGPGELFF. J is TRBJ2-2 and V is TRBV18; 9 positions match TRBD1. The length of the CDR3 is 15 residues. Germline values: CDR1 KGHSH, CDR2 LQKENI. Unmatched junction bases numbered 4, after V lost 2 bases and J lost 6 bases.

V is TRBV5-1 and J is TRBJ2-7, with TRBD2 matching 11 bases. CDR3 length: 18 residues. The germline gives CDR1 SGHRS, CDR2 YFSETQ. After removal of 4 bases from V and 2 bases from J, the junction contained 14 bases not matched to a gene. Here the CDR3 reads CASSVGLAAEYGAYEQYF. DNA of the CDR3: TGCGCCAGCAGCGTGGGACTAGCGGCCGAATACGGGGCCTACGAGCAGTACTTC. Drawing the rest from reference TRBV5-1 and TRBJ2-7, the complete variable domain is KAGVTQTPRYLIKTRGQQVTLSCSPISGHRSVSWYQQTPGQGLQFLFEYFSETQRNKGNFPGRFSGRQFSNSRSEMNVSTLELGDSALYLCASSVGLAAEYGAYEQYFGPGTRLTVT.